The clone carrying this T cell receptor (beta chain) was observed a handful of times. Germline trimming cut 6 bases from V and 0 bases from J; bases unmatched to any gene: 2. CDR3 length: 15 amino acids. From germline, CDR1 is ENHRY and CDR2 SYGVKD. This table comes from immunoSEQ multiplex PCR, and its TCRdb copy is limited to in-frame clones, with some not included. This table has fewer than 75,000 clones, roughly 89% appearing once. These data come from a study of OX40 agonist ivuxolimab in advanced cancers. Study information: Of the patients, three showed partial responses, one with hepatocellular carcinoma and two with cutaneous melanoma.

This specimen was CD4+ or CD8+ T cells sorted from blood, taken in a trial of the OX40 agonist ivuxolimab. The V call is TRBV10-3, the J call TRBJ2-2; 9 nucleotides line up with TRBD1. The receptor comes from an adult with an advanced solid tumor such as melanoma, head and neck, liver or kidney cancer. This chain's CDR3 is CAIRTGGTNTGELFF. The DNA for the CDR3 is TGTGCCATCAGGACAGGGGGAACGAACACCGGGGAGCTGTTTTTT.